Described below is a single T cell receptor beta chain sequence and its context. This record belongs to a study of tumor-infiltrating lymphocytes in primary liver carcinoma. TCR beta cDNA was reverse-transcribed from about 550 ng of total RNA. The reaction used a constant-region primer and ProtoScript II reverse transcriptase. Generation of the TCR beta libraries relied on three nested multiplex PCR rounds using slightly modified ARM-PCR. TCRdb independently ran MiXCR on the multiplex PCR reads; one entry per CDR3 protein. The sample lists fewer than 150,000 distinct CDR3 sequences, about 59% occurring once. From approximately 20-30 mg of unsorted bulk tissue, DNA and RNA were co-extracted together. This clonotype originated in a woman aged 55-69 years with primary liver carcinoma and hepatitis B virus infection. The sample comprised liver tumor tissue from sampling region 1. Indicated subset: tumor region T1, superior pole.

The CDR3 region is CISSSRGDYGYTF. The CDR3 bases are TGTATCAGCAGTTCGAGGGGTGACTATGGCTACACCTTC. The chain has TRBV5-4 and TRBJ1-2; TRBD1 might be the D (5 bases). The CDR3 is made up of 13 amino acids. The V gene's germline CDR1 is SGHNT and CDR2 YYREEE (reference sequence).